This T cell receptor beta chain was recorded in a study of cytomegalovirus exposure and HLA in healthy donors. At the level of the study: In a later analysis, the 100 to 150 validation repertoires were reported to have used the same platform as the roughly 730 first-cohort repertoires. The study's findings and limits: Among TCR beta chains, those listed as cytomegalovirus-associated numbered about 160. Rare TCR sequences predominated, though certain public TCRs were found in many donors.

This table comes from immunoSEQ multiplex PCR, and its TCRdb copy is limited to in-frame clones, with some not included. The data contain about 220,000 clones, under 95% of them singletons. Between the trimmed V and J ends, which lost 3 bases and 5 bases, there was a span of 18 bases. Germline CDR1 reads MDHEN; CDR2 reads SYDVKM. CDR3 length: 16 amino acids. Comment on this clone: Its cognate antigen is unknown.

This TCR derives from a woman aged 18-29 years in good health and CMV-seronegative. V gene TRBV28 combines with J gene TRBJ2-3, with D perhaps TRBD2 (5 bases). Sequencing input: PBMCs. The CDR3 spells CASSFPSDWPEDTQYF. CDR3 nucleotides: TGTGCCAGCAGTTTTCCCTCGGACTGGCCCGAAGATACGCAGTATTTT.